Detailed here is one T cell receptor (beta chain). Per the authors' pipeline: It was from reference gene primer amplification that nucleated cell counts were estimated. Some clones are missing from TCRdb's copy, which holds only in-frame ones; the method was immunoSEQ multiplex PCR. V and J calls and clone size are those listed in that table; D and trimming were worked out from the DNA. Found here are about 60,000 clones, 80% to 95% of them singletons; the top ten hold approximately 15%. This record comes from a study of blood T cell repertoires in COVID-19. This CDR3 spans 15 amino acids. Germline loops: CDR1 MNHEY, CDR2 SMNVEV (reference sequence). V gave up 3 bases and J gave up 8 bases, with 19 bases separating them.

This chain connects TRBV27 to TRBJ1-2, with D uncertain. The receptor's source is a human donor with active COVID-19. The donor label of this sample is uncertain. Sequencing used peripheral blood. The CDR3 DNA follows: TGTGCCAGCAGTTTTATCGGAGTGGATCGTAGGGGCTACACCTTC. Translating it yields CASSFIGVDRRGYTF.